This T cell receptor (beta chain) comes out of a study of blood T cell repertoires in COVID-19. Produced via immunoSEQ multiplex PCR; TCRdb's table is partial and in-frame only. Here the sample spans some 230,000 clones, around 83% being singletons. The receptor was isolated from a woman aged 45-65 years with COVID-19, enrolled during active disease. The sequencing input was peripheral blood.

The DNA of the CDR3 is TGTGCCAGCAGTTACGGGATACTAGCGGGGGGGCCGATCGGGAATGAGCAGTTCTTC. The encoded protein is CASSYGILAGGPIGNEQFF. This chain uses TRBV6-2 or TRBV6-3 with TRBJ2-1; 13 bases fit TRBD2. From germline, CDR1 is MNHEY and CDR2 SVGEGT. The CDR3 length is 19 residues. V gave up 2 bases and J gave up 7 bases; unmatched junction bases: 14.